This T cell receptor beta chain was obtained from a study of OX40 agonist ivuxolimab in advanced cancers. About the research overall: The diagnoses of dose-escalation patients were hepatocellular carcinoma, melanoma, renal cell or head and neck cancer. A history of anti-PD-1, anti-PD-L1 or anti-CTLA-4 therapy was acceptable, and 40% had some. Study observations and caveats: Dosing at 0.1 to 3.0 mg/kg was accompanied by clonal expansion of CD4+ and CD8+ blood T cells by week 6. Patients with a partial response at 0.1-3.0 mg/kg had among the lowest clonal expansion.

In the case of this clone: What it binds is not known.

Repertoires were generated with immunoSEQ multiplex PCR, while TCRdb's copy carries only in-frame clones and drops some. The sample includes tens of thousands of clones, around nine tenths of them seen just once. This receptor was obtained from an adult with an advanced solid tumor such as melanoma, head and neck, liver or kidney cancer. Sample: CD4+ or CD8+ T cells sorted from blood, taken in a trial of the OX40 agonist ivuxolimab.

The CDR3 loop is CASSSRTGSDSPLHF. Here the CDR3 DNA reads TGTGCCAGCAGTTCGAGGACAGGGTCGGATTCACCCCTCCACTTT. The V and J genes are TRBV7-2 and TRBJ1-6, with 8 nucleotides matching TRBD1. Germline CDR1 and CDR2: SGHTA and FQGNSA. Trimming cost V 6 bases and J 8 bases; bases outside gene matches: 9. CDR3 size: 15 residues. Full variable domain (rest looked up from reference TRBV7-2 and TRBJ1-6): GAGVSQSPSNKVTEKGKDVELRCDPISGHTALYWYRQSLGQGLEFLIYFQGNSAPDKSGLPSDRFSAERTGGSVSTLTIQRTQQEDSAVYLCASSSRTGSDSPLHFGNGTRLTVT.